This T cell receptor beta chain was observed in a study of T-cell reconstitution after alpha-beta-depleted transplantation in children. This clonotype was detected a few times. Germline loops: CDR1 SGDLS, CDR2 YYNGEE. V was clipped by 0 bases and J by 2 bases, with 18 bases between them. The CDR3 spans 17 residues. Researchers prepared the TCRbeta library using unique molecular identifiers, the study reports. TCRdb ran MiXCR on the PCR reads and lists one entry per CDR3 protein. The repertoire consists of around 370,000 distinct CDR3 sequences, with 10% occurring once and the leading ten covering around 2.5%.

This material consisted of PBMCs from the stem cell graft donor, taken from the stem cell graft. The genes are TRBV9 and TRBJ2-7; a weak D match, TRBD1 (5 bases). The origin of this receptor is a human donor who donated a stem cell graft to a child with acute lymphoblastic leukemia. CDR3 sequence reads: CASSVGAVTEQAYEQYF. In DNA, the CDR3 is TGTGCCAGCAGCGTAGGGGCAGTGACAGAGCAAGCCTACGAGCAGTACTTC.